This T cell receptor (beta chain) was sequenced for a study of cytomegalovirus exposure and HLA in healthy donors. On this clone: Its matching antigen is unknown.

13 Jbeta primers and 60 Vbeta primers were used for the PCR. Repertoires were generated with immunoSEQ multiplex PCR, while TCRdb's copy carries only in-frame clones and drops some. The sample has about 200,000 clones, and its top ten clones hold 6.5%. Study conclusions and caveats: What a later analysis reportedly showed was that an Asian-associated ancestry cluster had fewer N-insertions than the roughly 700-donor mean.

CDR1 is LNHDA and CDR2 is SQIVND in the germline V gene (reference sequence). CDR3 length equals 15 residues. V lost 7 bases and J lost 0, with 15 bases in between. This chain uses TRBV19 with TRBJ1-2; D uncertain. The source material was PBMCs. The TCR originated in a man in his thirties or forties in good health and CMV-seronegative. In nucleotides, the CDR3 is TGTGCCAGTATCGCCGGTACCGGAGCTAACTATGGCTACACCTTC. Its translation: CASIAGTGANYGYTF.